Given below is one TCR beta chain in context. This sample is part of a study of blood T cell repertoires in COVID-19. The wider study: COVID-19 samples collected from the United States, Italy and Spain covered acute and convalescent phases. The analysed material was cDNA or gDNA that came from T cells, B-cell-depleted T cells, or PBMCs.

The repertoire was sequenced with immunoSEQ multiplex PCR; TCRdb's copy has only in-frame clones and lacks some. The sample records about 350,000 clones, roughly 90% being singletons. The CDR3 covers 13 residues. Germline trimming cut 5 bases from V and 8 bases from J; bases unmatched to any gene: 7. Per the germline V gene, CDR1 is MDHEN and CDR2 is SYDVKM. The rearrangement links TRBV28 to TRBJ1-2; 8 bases align to TRBD1. The clonotype was recovered from a woman aged 25-40 years who had been exposed to COVID-19. The source material was PBMCs or T cells enriched from blood (not recorded which). CDR3 sequence (DNA): TGTGCCAGCAGTACCTTGACAGGGGAAGGCTACACCTTC. Translation: CASSTLTGEGYTF.